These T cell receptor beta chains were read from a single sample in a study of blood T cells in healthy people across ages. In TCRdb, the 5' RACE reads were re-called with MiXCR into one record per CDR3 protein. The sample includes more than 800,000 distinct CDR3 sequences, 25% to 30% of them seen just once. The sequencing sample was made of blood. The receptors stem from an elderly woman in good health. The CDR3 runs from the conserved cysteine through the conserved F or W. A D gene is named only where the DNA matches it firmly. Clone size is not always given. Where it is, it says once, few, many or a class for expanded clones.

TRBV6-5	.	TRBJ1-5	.	TGTGCCAGCAGTGGAGTGCAGGGAGGGCGGCCCCAGCATTTT	CASSGVQGGRPQHF
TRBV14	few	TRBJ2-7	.	TGTGCCAGCAGCCAAAACACTCGCATCCAGCAGTACTTC	CASSQNTRIQQYF
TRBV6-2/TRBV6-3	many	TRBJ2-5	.	TGTGCCAGCAGTCGGGAGAGTTTAGAGACCCAGTACTTC	CASSRESLETQYF
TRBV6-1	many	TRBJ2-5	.	TGTGCCAGCAGTGAAGTTGCAGAGACCCAGTACTTC	CASSEVAETQYF
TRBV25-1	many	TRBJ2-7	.	TGTGCCAGCAGTGAGGCAGCGTCCTACGAGCAGTACTTC	CASSEAASYEQYF
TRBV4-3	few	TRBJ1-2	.	TGCGCCAGCAGCCAAGATCGGGGGGTGTATGGCTACGCCTTC	CASSQDRGVYGYAF
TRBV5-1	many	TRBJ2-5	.	TGCGCCAGCAGCTCGACAGGGAGGAGAGAGACCCAGTACTTC	CASSSTGRRETQYF
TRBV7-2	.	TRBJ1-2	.	TGTGTCAGCAGCTTAGAGGGGTATGGCTACACCTTC	CVSSLEGYGYTF
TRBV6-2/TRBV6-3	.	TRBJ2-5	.	TGTGCCAGCAGTCAGGGGGGGGGAGCCGGGGGGCAGACCCAGTACTTC	CASSQGGGAGGQTQYF
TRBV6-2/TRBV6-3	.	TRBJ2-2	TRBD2	TGTGCCAGCAGGACTAGCGGGGTAAACACCTGGGAGCTGTTTTTT	CASRTSGVNTWELFF
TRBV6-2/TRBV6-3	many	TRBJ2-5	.	TGTGCCAGCAGTTATTCATCGGCTAGAAGTCAAGAGACCCAGTACTTC	CASSYSSARSQETQYF
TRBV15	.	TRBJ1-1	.	TGTGCCACCCCTACCCACGGACGGGGCCCGGCCCAGATGAACACTGAAGCTTTCTTT	CATPTHGRGPAQMNTEAFF
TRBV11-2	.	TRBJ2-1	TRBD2	TGTGCCAGCAGCGAGATCCCGGGACTAGCGGGCGGAAACAATGAGCAGTTCTTC	CASSEIPGLAGGNNEQFF
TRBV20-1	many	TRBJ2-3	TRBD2	TGCAGTGCTCAGCGGGAGAGCACAGATACGCAGTATTTT	CSAQRESTDTQYF
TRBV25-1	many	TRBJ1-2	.	TGTGCCAGCAGTGGAACAGGGCGGTATGGCTACACCTTC	CASSGTGRYGYTF
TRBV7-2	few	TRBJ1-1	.	TGTGCCAGTAGCCCTATCAGGAGGTTCACTGAAGCTTTCTTT	CASSPIRRFTEAFF
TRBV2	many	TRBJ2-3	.	TGTGCCAGCAGTGTACAGGGATCAGCCACAGATACGCAGTATTTT	CASSVQGSATDTQYF
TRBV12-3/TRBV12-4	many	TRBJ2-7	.	TGTGCCAGCAGTCCTGGACGGGTTTCCTACTACGAGCAGTACTTC	CASSPGRVSYYEQYF
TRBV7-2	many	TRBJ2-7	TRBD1	TGTGCCAGCAGCTTAGCGGGGACAGGGATATACGAGCAGTACTTC	CASSLAGTGIYEQYF
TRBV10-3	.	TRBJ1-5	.	TGTGCCATCAGTCTCTCAGGGGACAATCAGCCCCAGCATTTT	CAISLSGDNQPQHF
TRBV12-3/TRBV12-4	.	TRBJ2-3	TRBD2	TGTGCCAGCACTTTCAGCGGGGGGTTAGGCACAGATACGAAGTATTTT	CASTFSGGLGTDTKYF
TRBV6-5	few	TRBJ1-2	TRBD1	TGTGCCAGCAGTCCTTTCGCGACAGGGACCTATGGCTACACCTTC	CASSPFATGTYGYTF
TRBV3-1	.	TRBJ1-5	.	TGTGCCAGCAGCCAAGATTGGAAAAATCAGCCCCAGCATTTT	CASSQDWKNQPQHF
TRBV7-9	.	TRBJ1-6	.	TGTGCCAGCAGCCCTTCAGCGGGGGGAGCTTCACCCCTCCACTTT	CASSPSAGGASPLHF
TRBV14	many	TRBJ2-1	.	TGTGCCAGCAGCCAGTCCCATGAGCAGTTCTTC	CASSQSHEQFF
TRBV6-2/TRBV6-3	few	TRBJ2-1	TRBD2	TGTGCCAGCAAGCGGGAGGGGGGGGGCTCCTACAATGAGCAGTTCTTC	CASKREGGGSYNEQFF
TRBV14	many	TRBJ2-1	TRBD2	TGTGCCAGCAGCCAAGCGGGGGGTTCCTACAATGAGCAGTTCTTC	CASSQAGGSYNEQFF
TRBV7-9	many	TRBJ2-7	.	TGTGCCAGCAGCTTAAAGGAGAGGAGCGAGCAGTACTTC	CASSLKERSEQYF
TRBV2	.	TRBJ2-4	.	TGTGCCAGCAGTCAACAGGGATGGGGGGCCAAAAACATTCAGTACTTC	CASSQQGWGAKNIQYF
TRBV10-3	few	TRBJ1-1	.	TGTGCCATCAGTGAGTCCTGGGGTCGAAACACTGAAGCTTTCTTT	CAISESWGRNTEAFF
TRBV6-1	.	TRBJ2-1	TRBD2	TGTGCCAGCCGCAGTAGCTTGACTAGCGGGGGGGAGCAGTTCTTC	CASRSSLTSGGEQFF
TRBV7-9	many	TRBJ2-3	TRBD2	TGTGCCAGCAGCTACCGGACTAGCGGGCTGACAGATACGCAGTATTTT	CASSYRTSGLTDTQYF
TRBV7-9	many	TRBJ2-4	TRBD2	TGTGCCAGCAGCTTATCGAACGGGGGGCAGTACTTC	CASSLSNGGQYF
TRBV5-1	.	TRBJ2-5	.	TGCGCCAGCAGCTTGTTCGGGGACCGTCAAGAGACCCAGTACTTC	CASSLFGDRQETQYF
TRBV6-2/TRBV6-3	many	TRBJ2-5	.	TGTGCCAGCAGTTACGGTTTGTTACCGCGACAAGAGACCCAGTACTTC	CASSYGLLPRQETQYF
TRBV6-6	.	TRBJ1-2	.	TGTGCCATTACGACAGGCGAGGCCTATGGCTACACCTTC	CAITTGEAYGYTF
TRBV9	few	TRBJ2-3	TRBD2	TGTGCCAGCAGCTCTCGCGGGGGAACGGGAGATACGCAGTATTTT	CASSSRGGTGDTQYF
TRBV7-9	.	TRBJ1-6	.	TGTGCCAGCAGCCTGAGGGACTATAATTCACCCCTCCACTTT	CASSLRDYNSPLHF
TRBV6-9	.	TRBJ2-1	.	TGTGCCAGCAGTTATTCATCCTGGGCTGGAGACAATGAGCAGTTCTTC	CASSYSSWAGDNEQFF
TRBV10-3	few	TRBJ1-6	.	TGTGCCATCAGTGAGTCGCCAGGGGCGGATAATTCACCCCTCCACTTT	CAISESPGADNSPLHF
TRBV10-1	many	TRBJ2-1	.	TGCGCCAGCAGCCACGGGGGAGACAATGAGCAGTTCTTC	CASSHGGDNEQFF
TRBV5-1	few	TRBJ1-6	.	TGCGCCAGCAGCTTGAAAGGACAAGATAATTCACCCCTCCACTTT	CASSLKGQDNSPLHF
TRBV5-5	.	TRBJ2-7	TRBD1	TGTGCCGGCAGCTTGGAGTTCGGGACAGGGGCCTACGAGCAGTACTTC	CAGSLEFGTGAYEQYF